These 26 T cell receptor beta chains share one sample of origin, sequenced in a study of CD8 T cells in ankylosing spondylitis. TCRdb re-called the 5' RACE reads through MiXCR, storing one row per CDR3 protein. Of tens of thousands of distinct CDR3 sequences listed, 4.5% to 6% are singletons. What was sequenced was blood, either unsorted or a sorted T cell fraction (not recorded which). The receptors originated from a male donor with ankylosing spondylitis or in good health (not recorded which).

This clonotype was seen many times. The chain carries TRBV18 and TRBJ2-1, with D maybe TRBD2 (5 bases). Germline values: CDR1 KGHSH, CDR2 LQKENI. V was shortened by 3 bases and J by 5 bases, with 17 bases between the two germline ends. This CDR3 has 16 residues. The CDR3 loop reads CASSPQSDTRDNEQFF. DNA for the CDR3: TGTGCCAGCTCACCCCAATCCGACACGAGGGACAATGAGCAGTTCTTC.

This clonotype was observed at least ten times. DNA of the CDR3: TGCAGTGCTAGAGAGGACAGCTACACTGGAAACACCATATATTTT. It encodes CSAREDSYTGNTIYF. J is TRBJ1-3 and V is TRBV20-1; a weak D match, TRBD1 (6 bases). Deletions cut 0 bases from V and 2 bases from J, with 11 bases between. The CDR3 sequence is 15 residues long. Germline loops: CDR1 DFQATT, CDR2 SNEGSKA (reference sequence).

In this sample, this clonotype is medium-sized. The rearrangement links TRBV20-1 to TRBJ2-1; D gene ambiguous. With 6 bases removed from V and 8 bases from J, the gap between germline ends came to 11 bases. The CDR3 extends over 11 amino acids. Germline V gene sequence: CDR1 DFQATT, CDR2 SNEGSKA (reference sequence). The CDR3 nucleotides are TGCAGTGCCGTTTCCGCGGATGAGCAGTTCTTC. Translated: CSAVSADEQFF.

In its sample, this clonotype was seen many times. The chain employs TRBV2 and TRBJ2-5; D gene unclear. The germline V and J ends were trimmed by 8 bases and 1 base, with 8 bases remaining between them. CDR1 and CDR2 from the germline V gene are SNHLY and FYNNEI. CDR3 length equals 12 residues. CDR3 bases: TGTGCCAGCTGTGTCATCCAAGAGACCCAGTACTTC. Its translation is CASCVIQETQYF.

This clonotype was seen ten or more times. The chain uses TRBV12-3 or TRBV12-4 and TRBJ2-3; 12 bases are shared with TRBD2. J was trimmed by 3 bases and V by 1 base; bases with no gene match: 5. The CDR3 runs to 17 residues. CDR3 bases: TGTGCCAGCAGTTTAGAACTAGCGGGGGGAAGGACAGATACGCAGTATTTT. It is translated as CASSLELAGGRTDTQYF.

This clonotype was seen a few times. The chain joins TRBV7-2 to TRBJ2-3, with 14 bases matching TRBD2. CDR3 length equals 15 residues. From germline, CDR1 is SGHTA and CDR2 FQGNSA. The trim removed 5 bases at V and 4 bases at J, leaving 2 bases unmatched. The CDR3 loop is CASSKGLAGADTQYF. As DNA, the CDR3 is TGTGCCAGCAGCAAGGGACTAGCGGGAGCAGATACGCAGTATTTT.

Ten or more counts support this clonotype. The chain is built from TRBV10-3 and TRBJ1-4; D not certain. CDR1 ENHRY and CDR2 SYGVKD come from the germline V gene. V was clipped by 0 bases and J by 6 bases, with 8 bases between them. This CDR3 spans 14 amino acids. The CDR3 region is CAISESAGDEKLFF. In DNA, the CDR3 is TGTGCCATCAGTGAGTCGGCAGGCGATGAAAAACTGTTTTTT.

In this sample, this clonotype turned up many times. V and J are TRBV12-5 and TRBJ2-2; possible D gene TRBD1, 5 bases. Trimming took 1 base from V and 2 from J, leaving 11 bases between them. In germline, CDR1 is LGHNT, CDR2 FRNRAP. The CDR3 runs 16 residues. The CDR3 nucleotides are TGTGCTAGTGGTTTGGGGCCAGGGCCCAACACCGGGGAGCTGTTTTTT. Translating it yields CASGLGPGPNTGELFF.

This clonotype has at least ten counts. The genes are TRBV29-1 and TRBJ2-1, with 9 bases that match TRBD1. The CDR3 totals 16 residues. The ends lost 1 base at V and 4 bases at J; junction bases unmatched: 8. Germline values: CDR1 SQVTM, CDR2 ANQGSEA. As DNA, the CDR3 is TGCAGCGTTGAAGCCGCTACAGGGGGCCAATACAATGAGCAGTTCTTC. Protein: CSVEAATGGQYNEQFF.

This clonotype appeared many times. The V gene is TRBV5-1, the J gene TRBJ2-5; D is undetermined. The CDR3 totals 15 residues. CDR1 SGHRS and CDR2 YFSETQ come from the germline V gene. With 0 bases removed from V and 1 base from J, the gap between germline ends came to 10 bases. The CDR3 DNA follows: TGCGCCAGCAGCTTGGGAGTTGTGCTCCAAGAGACCCAGTACTTC. Translated: CASSLGVVLQETQYF.

This clonotype appeared many times. The chain joins TRBV11-2 to TRBJ1-2, with D possibly matching TRBD1 (5 bases). Germline-derived CDR1 and CDR2 are SGHAT and FQNNGV. With 5 bases removed from V and 12 bases from J, the gap between germline ends came to 25 bases. This CDR3 spans 15 amino acids. The CDR3 DNA reads TGTGCCAGCAGCCCCCCGGGGACCCGCTATAAAATAAACACCTTC. It specifies CASSPPGTRYKINTF.

This clonotype was detected many times. J is TRBJ2-6 and V is TRBV28; TRBD1 matches 7 bases. Losses at the gene ends were 5 bases for V and 0 bases for J; bases not matched to a gene: 7. CDR3 length: 17 amino acids. Germline lookup yields CDR1 MDHEN and CDR2 SYDVKM. The CDR3 DNA sequence: TGTGCCAGCAGTCGGGACAGCTCCAACTCTGGGGCCAACGTCCTGACTTTC. It encodes CASSRDSSNSGANVLTF.

By share of the sample, this clonotype is medium-sized. The chain links TRBV6-5 to TRBJ2-2; 10 bases are a match to TRBD1. J gave up 5 bases and V 8 bases, and 2 bases lay outside the gene matches. This CDR3 comprises 13 residues. Germline lookup yields CDR1 MNHEY and CDR2 SVGAGI. DNA of the CDR3: TGTGCCAGCGCGGACAGGGGGACCGGGGAGCTGTTTTTT. Encoded protein: CASADRGTGELFF.

This clonotype has at least ten counts. The J gene is TRBJ1-1, the V gene TRBV11-2, with TRBD1 as a possible D gene (6 bases). The germline V gene encodes CDR1 SGHAT and CDR2 FQNNGV. The ends were cut back, 2 bases at V and 5 bases at J, with 12 bases in the middle. The CDR3 is 14 amino acids. CDR3 bases: TGTGCCAGCAGCTTAAACAGGGTGGGGACTGAAGCTTTCTTT. Protein sequence: CASSLNRVGTEAFF.

About this clonotype itself: One end of the junction fails to match germline, which may point to a read error. The rearrangement links TRBV9 to TRBJ1-1, with D possibly TRBD1 on 6 matching bases. Germline CDR1 SGDLS, CDR2 YYNGEE. The CDR3 has 15 amino acids. CDR3 amino acids: CASSATRSGDTEAFF. Here the CDR3 DNA reads TGTGCCAGCAGCGCGACCAGGTCGGGGGACACCGAAGCTTTCTTT.

This clonotype has a count of ten or more. This chain uses TRBV5-4 with TRBJ2-3, with 12 bases lining up with TRBD2. The CDR3 is 15 residues long. Per the germline V gene, CDR1 is SGHNT and CDR2 is YYREEE (reference sequence). Losses at the gene ends were 2 bases for V and 5 bases for J; bases not matched to a gene: 3. The CDR3 DNA reads TGTGCCAGCAGCTTAAGACTAGCGGGGGAAGATACGCAGTATTTT. Translated: CASSLRLAGEDTQYF. Supplemented by reference TRBV5-4 and TRBJ2-3, the full variable domain reads ETGVTQSPTHLIKTRGQQVTLRCSSQSGHNTVSWYQQALGQGPQFIFQYYREEENGRGNFPPRFSGLQFPNYSSELNVNALELDDSALYLCASSLRLAGEDTQYFGPGTRLTVL.

With respect to this clonotype: This may stem from a read error, because a much larger clone lies one nucleotide away. This chain joins TRBV5-1 and TRBJ2-2; D unclear. Trimming took 4 bases from V and 4 from J, leaving 14 bases between them. This CDR3 is 15 amino acids long. The V gene's germline CDR1 is SGHRS and CDR2 YFSETQ. DNA for the CDR3: TGCGCCAGCAGCCTTACGAATGTGGGCACCGGGGAGCTGTTTTTT. Its translation: CASSLTNVGTGELFF.

This clonotype was seen ten or more times. This chain uses TRBV3-1 with TRBJ2-2; 7 positions agree with TRBD1. This CDR3 has 15 amino acids. From germline, CDR1 is LGHDT and CDR2 YNNKEL (reference sequence). The ends lost 5 bases at V and 3 bases at J; junction bases unmatched: 6. CDR3 sequence (DNA): TGTGCCAGCAGCGAAGGGGGCAGTGACACCGGGGAGCTGTTTTTT. It codes for CASSEGGSDTGELFF.

This clonotype appeared many times. The V gene is TRBV7-9, the J gene TRBJ2-2; D remains ambiguous. The CDR3 totals 15 residues. The germline V gene encodes CDR1 SEHNR and CDR2 FQNEAQ (reference sequence). The V end lost 2 bases, the J end lost 4 bases, and 11 bases lay between the germline ends. CDR3 sequence: CASSLPTTTTGELFF. For the CDR3, the DNA is TGTGCCAGCAGCTTACCGACAACTACCACCGGGGAGCTGTTTTTT.

This clonotype was counted at least ten times. This rearrangement joins TRBV6-5 to TRBJ1-2, with a weak D call TRBD1 (5 bases). CDR3 length: 14 residues. Per germline, CDR1 MNHEY and CDR2 SVGAGI. The V end lost 3 bases, the J end lost 4 bases, and 12 bases lay between the germline ends. The chain's CDR3 is CASSYEGRAYGYTF. CDR3 coding DNA: TGTGCCAGCAGTTATGAGGGGCGGGCCTATGGCTACACCTTC.

This clonotype has a count of ten or more. The chain has TRBV20-1 and TRBJ2-7; 7 bases match TRBD1. J lost 0 bases, V lost 7 bases, and 9 bases had no gene match. The length of the CDR3 is 14 residues. Germline lookup yields CDR1 DFQATT and CDR2 SNEGSKA (reference sequence). The CDR3 sequence: CSVSDRALSYEQYF. CDR3 nucleotide sequence: TGCAGTGTTTCCGACAGGGCTCTCTCCTACGAGCAGTACTTC.

In its sample, this clonotype was seen many times. The chain combines TRBV5-1 with TRBJ2-5; D possibly matches TRBD1 or TRBD2 (7 bases each). The CDR3 length is 15 residues. Germline CDR1 is SGHRS and CDR2 is YFSETQ. V lost 7 bases and J 2 bases, leaving 18 bases between the germline ends. CDR3 sequence reads: CASRPHRGGQETQYF. The CDR3, as DNA: TGCGCCAGCCGCCCCCACAGGGGAGGGCAAGAGACCCAGTACTTC.

This clonotype was counted at least ten times. The V call is TRBV7-9, the J call TRBJ1-5; no definite D call. Trimming took off 7 bases at V and 1 base at J, with 14 bases between the two ends. The CDR3 loop spans 15 amino acids. In germline, CDR1 is SEHNR, CDR2 FQNEAQ (reference sequence). CDR3: CASTDNVTSNQPQHF. CDR3 in DNA: TGTGCCAGCACCGATAACGTGACAAGCAATCAGCCCCAGCATTTT.

This clonotype was seen ten or more times. The chain recombines TRBV19 with TRBJ1-5; 12 bases fit TRBD1. The junction had 9 bases not matched to a gene; V was cut back by 6 bases and J by 3 bases. The germline gives CDR1 LNHDA, CDR2 SQIVND (reference sequence). This CDR3 is built from 17 residues. The CDR3 is CASSSRDRGLNNQPQHF. The CDR3 DNA is TGTGCCAGTAGCTCCCGGGACAGGGGGCTTAACAATCAGCCCCAGCATTTT.

This clonotype was counted many times. The chain combines TRBV14 with TRBJ2-3, with 7 positions matching TRBD2. This CDR3 spans 15 amino acids. CDR1 is SGHDN, CDR2 FVKESK, per germline. The ends lost 3 bases at V and 2 bases at J; junction bases unmatched: 5. CDR3 in DNA: TGTGCCAGCAGCCATGTCGGGAGGACCACAGATACGCAGTATTTT. It specifies CASSHVGRTTDTQYF.

This clonotype was seen repeatedly, ten times or more. This chain connects TRBV20-1 to TRBJ1-2; 7 nucleotides line up with TRBD1. The CDR3 consists of 15 residues. The junction had 12 bases not matched to a gene; V was cut back by 4 bases and J by 4 bases. Per the germline V gene, CDR1 is DFQATT and CDR2 is SNEGSKA (reference sequence). As DNA, the CDR3 is TGCAGTGCTACCCCGATGACAGGGCCCTTCTATGGCTACACCTTC. It yields the protein CSATPMTGPFYGYTF.